The T cell receptor beta chain described here comes from a study of PD-1 blockade in classical Hodgkin lymphoma. Regarding the study as a whole: Prior therapy or disease activity may underlie the repertoire differences, whose causes remain undefined. Before treatment, TCR diversity in newly diagnosed patients was reportedly lower than in healthy donors. TCR diversity in CD4+, not CD8+, cells rose significantly by C4D1.

No patient escaped relapse after autologous stem cell transplantation, and brentuximab vedotin exposure varied. This clone was counted a single time. Antigen: not known. Clones were read by immunoSEQ multiplex PCR, and TCRdb kept only the in-frame ones, dropping some. Found here are about 98,000 clones, roughly 92% of them singletons; the top ten hold roughly 2.8%. The sequence was collected from a human donor with classical Hodgkin lymphoma. Source: peripheral blood mononuclear cells (PBMCs), taken at baseline.

CDR3 region: CASSLDRSRTEAFF. As DNA, the CDR3 is TGTGCCAGCAGCCTAGACAGGTCGAGGACTGAAGCTTTCTTT. This chain joins TRBV7-9 and TRBJ1-1; D is possibly TRBD1 (6 bases). The CDR3 is 14 residues long. The V end lost 5 bases, the J end lost 5 bases, and 15 bases lay between the germline ends. CDR1 SEHNR and CDR2 FQNEAQ come from the germline V gene (reference sequence). The full variable domain, completed using reference TRBV7-9 and TRBJ1-1, is DTGVSQNPRHKITKRGQNVTFRCDPISEHNRLYWYRQTLGQGPEFLTYFQNEAQLEKSRLLSDRFSAERPKGSFSTLEIQRTEQGDSAMYLCASSLDRSRTEAFFGQGTRLTVV.